These 8 T cell receptor beta chains share one sample of origin, sequenced in a study of early T cells in non-severe SARS-CoV-2 infection listed by TCRdb under 2021. Library prep was done by 5' RACE. The sequencer listed for this sample is NextSeq 500. Using fastp trimming at Q25 and MiXCR clonotype assembly, TCRdb reanalyzed the public sequencing data and kept in-frame beta chains. Identical CDR3 protein sequences are pooled into one entry, listed with their most common genes and DNA. In all, the sample holds over 50,000 distinct CDR3 sequences, and over 9.5% of those were seen once. The ten largest make up around 3% of the sample. Sequences were obtained from whole blood. Receptors were obtained from an adult who was a healthcare worker with PCR-confirmed SARS-CoV-2 infection or an uninfected control (not recorded which).

The V gene is TRBV3-1, the J gene TRBJ2-2, with 7 bases fitting TRBD1. V shed 2 bases and J 1 base; nucleotides not matched to a gene: 4. This CDR3 spans 16 amino acids. CDR1 is LGHDT and CDR2 is YNNKEL in the germline V gene (reference sequence). The CDR3 bases are TGTGCCAGCAGCCAACACAGGGGATTGAACACCGGGGAGCTGTTTTTT. This encodes CASSQHRGLNTGELFF.

The rearrangement uses TRBV29-1 and TRBJ1-2; D is uncertain. CDR3 size: 11 residues. CDR1 is SQVTM and CDR2 is ANQGSEA in the germline V gene. V gave up 4 bases and J gave up 1 base, with 4 bases separating them. The CDR3 sequence is CSVGHNYGYTF. The CDR3 nucleotides read TGCAGCGTTGGACATAACTATGGCTACACCTTC.

In its sample, this clonotype was seen many times. The V call is TRBV7-9, the J call TRBJ2-7; 7 bases map to TRBD2. J was trimmed by 3 bases and V by 6 bases; bases with no gene match: 8. This CDR3 is 14 amino acids long. The germline V gene encodes CDR1 SEHNR and CDR2 FQNEAQ (reference sequence). In nucleotides, the CDR3 is TGTGCCAGCAGGGGGCTAGCGGACAACTACGAGCAGTACTTC. Its protein is CASRGLADNYEQYF.

This clonotype was counted many times. V is TRBV13 and J is TRBJ1-3; a possible D gene is TRBD1 (5 bases). Looked up from germline, CDR1 is PRHDT and CDR2 is FYEKMQ (reference sequence). V was trimmed by 3 bases and J by 0 bases, leaving 9 bases between them. The CDR3 is 15 amino acids. Here the CDR3 reads CASSFVGVSGNTIYF. Written as DNA, the CDR3 is TGTGCCAGCAGCTTCGTGGGGGTCTCTGGAAACACCATATATTTT.

In its sample, this clonotype was seen many times. The V call is TRBV11-1, the J call TRBJ2-1, with 8 bases aligning to TRBD2. V trimming: 11 bases; J trimming: 11 bases; junction bases outside the gene matches: 8. The CDR3 has 11 residues. CDR1 is SGHAT, CDR2 FQDESV, per germline (reference sequence). CDR3 region: CAGSRGGKQFF. DNA of the CDR3: TGTGCCGGCTCCCGGGGGGGTAAGCAGTTCTTC.

Many counts were recorded for this clonotype. V and J are TRBV19 and TRBJ2-7, with a possible D match to TRBD2 (5 bases). This CDR3 has 18 residues. Germline V gives CDR1 LNHDA, CDR2 SQIVND (reference sequence). The V end was cut by 1 base, the J end by 2 bases, with 21 bases between. CDR3 loop: CASSIGPGEGGLAYEQYF. DNA for the CDR3: TGTGCCAGTAGTATAGGACCCGGGGAAGGCGGTTTGGCCTACGAGCAGTACTTC. Together with reference TRBV19 and TRBJ2-7, the CDR3 gives the full variable domain: DGGITQSPKYLFRKEGQNVTLSCEQNLNHDAMYWYRQDPGQGLRLIYYSQIVNDFQKGDIAEGYSVSREKKESFPLTVTSAQKNPTAFYLCASSIGPGEGGLAYEQYFGPGTRLTVT.

A few counts support this clonotype. The V and J genes are TRBV14 and TRBJ2-1, with 10 bases identical to TRBD2. Per the germline V gene, CDR1 is SGHDN and CDR2 is FVKESK. Germline trimming cut 1 base from V and 9 bases from J; bases unmatched to any gene: 9. The CDR3 runs to 16 residues. CDR3 nucleotides: TGTGCCAGCAGCCAAGCATTAGCGGGAGGCTTTAGTGAGCAGTTCTTC. Its translation: CASSQALAGGFSEQFF.

This clonotype has at least ten counts. This sequence joins TRBV6-2 or TRBV6-3 and TRBJ2-7; 8 bases match TRBD1. The CDR3 runs 14 residues. V shed 5 bases and J 3 bases; nucleotides not matched to a gene: 6. Germline V gene lookup returns CDR1 MNHEY and CDR2 SVGEGT. In nucleotides, the CDR3 is TGTGCCAGCAGTCTTACCGGACAGGGCTACGAGCAGTACTTC. It translates to CASSLTGQGYEQYF.